A selection of T cell receptor beta chains follows, all from one sample in a study of T cell responses to AZD1222 COVID-19 vaccine. The table came from immunoSEQ multiplex PCR; TCRdb's copy has only in-frame clones and leaves some out. The sample has about 81,000 clones; about 91% are singletons. The sample was peripheral blood, taken 28 days after the second AZD1222 dose. The receptors here all came from an adult who received the AZD1222 COVID-19 vaccine. Both conserved end residues are part of each CDR3. D genes are given only for firm matches. The listing skips clone size in some rows; elsewhere it reads once, few, many or a size class.

d_gene: .
abundance: .
v_gene: TRBV7-2
j_gene: TRBJ2-1
CDR3aa: CASSETSYSYNEQFF
CDR3nt: TGTGCCAGCAGCGAGACTTCATACTCCTACAATGAGCAGTTCTTC

d_gene: TRBD1
abundance: .
v_gene: TRBV5-1
j_gene: TRBJ1-5
CDR3aa: CASSLGWTGDSNQPQHF
CDR3nt: TGCGCCAGCAGCTTGGGCTGGACAGGGGATAGCAATCAGCCCCAGCATTTT

d_gene: TRBD1
abundance: few
v_gene: TRBV19
j_gene: TRBJ1-2
CDR3aa: CASSPKGQAPNYGYTF
CDR3nt: TGTGCCAGTAGTCCGAAAGGACAGGCTCCTAACTATGGCTACACCTTC

d_gene: .
abundance: .
v_gene: TRBV2
j_gene: TRBJ2-7
CDR3aa: CASSSPGAPTYEQYF
CDR3nt: TGTGCCAGCAGTTCACCGGGAGCTCCCACCTACGAGCAGTACTTC

d_gene: TRBD1
abundance: once
v_gene: TRBV19
j_gene: TRBJ1-1
CDR3aa: CASSQGDTEAFF
CDR3nt: TGTGCCAGTAGCCAGGGGGACACTGAAGCTTTCTTT

d_gene: .
abundance: .
v_gene: TRBV9
j_gene: TRBJ2-5
CDR3aa: CASSRDVGETQYF
CDR3nt: TGTGCCAGCAGCCGGGACGTCGGAGAGACCCAGTACTTC

d_gene: TRBD1
abundance: .
v_gene: TRBV18
j_gene: TRBJ2-7
CDR3aa: CASSSSGTGSYEQYF
CDR3nt: TGTGCCAGCTCATCCTCCGGGACAGGGTCTTACGAGCAGTACTTC

d_gene: TRBD1
abundance: .
v_gene: TRBV19
j_gene: TRBJ1-3
CDR3aa: CATRSGTGAGNTIYF
CDR3nt: TGTGCCACCAGGAGTGGGACAGGGGCTGGAAACACCATATATTTT

d_gene: .
abundance: .
v_gene: TRBV5-5
j_gene: TRBJ1-5
CDR3aa: CASSRTRGSQPQHF
CDR3nt: TGTGCCAGCAGCCGGACACGGGGGAGTCAGCCCCAGCATTTT

d_gene: .
abundance: once
v_gene: TRBV7-3
j_gene: TRBJ2-1
CDR3aa: CASSPGARSNEQFF
CDR3nt: TGTGCCAGCAGCCCTGGGGCTCGGAGCAATGAGCAGTTCTTC

d_gene: TRBD2
abundance: few
v_gene: TRBV5-1
j_gene: TRBJ2-3
CDR3aa: CASSLGLAGATDTQYF
CDR3nt: TGCGCCAGCAGCTTGGGACTAGCGGGAGCTACAGATACGCAGTATTTT

d_gene: TRBD2
abundance: .
v_gene: TRBV15
j_gene: TRBJ2-1
CDR3aa: CATSSGTSGRVNEQFF
CDR3nt: TGTGCCACCAGCAGCGGGACTAGCGGGAGGGTCAATGAGCAGTTCTTC

d_gene: .
abundance: .
v_gene: TRBV5-1
j_gene: TRBJ1-1
CDR3aa: CASSLAAQGFSEAFF
CDR3nt: TGCGCCAGCAGCTTGGCGGCGCAGGGTTTCTCTGAAGCTTTCTTT

d_gene: TRBD1
abundance: .
v_gene: TRBV28
j_gene: TRBJ1-6
CDR3aa: CASSFQATGQYNSPLHF
CDR3nt: TGTGCCAGCAGTTTTCAGGCCACGGGACAGTATAATTCACCCCTCCACTTT

d_gene: TRBD2
abundance: .
v_gene: TRBV7-2
j_gene: TRBJ2-1
CDR3aa: CASRHRATGGNYNEQFF
CDR3nt: TGTGCCAGCAGGCACAGGGCGACGGGAGGGAACTACAATGAGCAGTTCTTC

d_gene: .
abundance: .
v_gene: TRBV7-2
j_gene: TRBJ2-7
CDR3aa: CASSFETSSFYEQYF
CDR3nt: TGTGCCAGCAGCTTTGAGACTAGTAGTTTCTACGAGCAGTACTTC

d_gene: .
abundance: few
v_gene: TRBV2
j_gene: TRBJ1-5
CDR3aa: CASSSSTNQPQHF
CDR3nt: TGTGCCAGCAGTTCCAGTACCAATCAGCCCCAGCATTTT

d_gene: TRBD2
abundance: .
v_gene: TRBV7-3
j_gene: TRBJ2-7
CDR3aa: CASSPLAGGAEQYF
CDR3nt: TGTGCCAGCAGCCCCCTAGCGGGAGGCGCCGAGCAGTACTTC

d_gene: TRBD2
abundance: .
v_gene: TRBV5-8
j_gene: TRBJ2-1
CDR3aa: CASSLLAGADNEQFF
CDR3nt: TGTGCCAGCAGCCTGCTGGCGGGAGCTGACAATGAGCAGTTCTTC

d_gene: .
abundance: .
v_gene: TRBV10-1
j_gene: TRBJ1-1
CDR3aa: CASSANRVGTEAFF
CDR3nt: TGCGCCAGCAGTGCCAACAGGGTTGGCACTGAAGCTTTCTTT

d_gene: .
abundance: .
v_gene: TRBV28
j_gene: TRBJ1-1
CDR3aa: CASRPAGPSNTEAFF
CDR3nt: TGTGCCAGCAGACCAGCCGGGCCTAGTAACACTGAAGCTTTCTTT

d_gene: TRBD1
abundance: .
v_gene: TRBV18
j_gene: TRBJ2-1
CDR3aa: CASSPPDRVGQFF
CDR3nt: TGTGCCAGCTCACCACCCGACAGGGTGGGGCAGTTCTTC

d_gene: .
abundance: few
v_gene: TRBV15
j_gene: TRBJ2-1
CDR3aa: CATSTQEQNEQFF
CDR3nt: TGTGCCACCAGCACCCAGGAGCAGAATGAGCAGTTCTTC

d_gene: .
abundance: .
v_gene: TRBV11-2
j_gene: TRBJ2-7
CDR3aa: CASSLAGQGSLPYEQYF
CDR3nt: TGTGCCAGCAGCTTAGCCGGCCAAGGGTCCCTCCCCTACGAGCAGTACTTC

d_gene: TRBD1
abundance: .
v_gene: TRBV2
j_gene: TRBJ1-5
CDR3aa: CASSAGTVWDQPQHF
CDR3nt: TGTGCCAGCAGTGCGGGGACAGTATGGGATCAGCCCCAGCATTTT

d_gene: TRBD1
abundance: once
v_gene: TRBV5-8
j_gene: TRBJ2-7
CDR3aa: CASRRDSHEQYF
CDR3nt: TGTGCCAGCAGACGGGACAGCCACGAGCAGTACTTC

d_gene: .
abundance: .
v_gene: TRBV19
j_gene: TRBJ2-7
CDR3aa: CASSKQSSSYEQYF
CDR3nt: TGTGCCAGTAGTAAGCAGAGCAGTTCCTACGAGCAGTACTTC

d_gene: .
abundance: .
v_gene: TRBV14
j_gene: TRBJ1-2
CDR3aa: CASSQDPAGVNGYTF
CDR3nt: TGTGCCAGCAGCCAAGATCCCGCAGGTGTAAATGGCTACACCTTC

d_gene: .
abundance: .
v_gene: TRBV28
j_gene: TRBJ2-7
CDR3aa: CASRLGVSYEQYF
CDR3nt: TGTGCCAGCAGACTAGGGGTCTCCTACGAGCAGTACTTC

d_gene: .
abundance: .
v_gene: TRBV19
j_gene: TRBJ1-5
CDR3aa: CASTPADTYSNQPQHF
CDR3nt: TGTGCCAGTACCCCCGCGGACACCTATAGCAATCAGCCCCAGCATTTT

d_gene: .
abundance: .
v_gene: TRBV11-1
j_gene: TRBJ1-2
CDR3aa: CASSLAWADGYTF
CDR3nt: TGTGCCAGCAGCTTAGCATGGGCGGACGGCTACACCTTC

d_gene: TRBD1
abundance: .
v_gene: TRBV6-5
j_gene: TRBJ1-5
CDR3aa: CASSYSGQSRQPQHF
CDR3nt: TGTGCCAGCAGTTACTCGGGACAGTCACGTCAGCCCCAGCATTTT

d_gene: TRBD1
abundance: .
v_gene: TRBV3-1/TRBV3-2
j_gene: TRBJ2-2
CDR3aa: CASRNTGGTGELFF
CDR3nt: TGTGCCAGCAGGAATACAGGGGGCACCGGGGAGCTGTTTTTT

d_gene: .
abundance: .
v_gene: TRBV7-2
j_gene: TRBJ2-5
CDR3aa: CASRQIPQETQYF
CDR3nt: TGTGCCAGCCGCCAGATCCCCCAAGAGACCCAGTACTTC

d_gene: .
abundance: .
v_gene: TRBV24-1
j_gene: TRBJ2-7
CDR3aa: CATSDAASDEQYF
CDR3nt: TGTGCCACCAGTGACGCGGCTAGCGACGAGCAGTACTTC